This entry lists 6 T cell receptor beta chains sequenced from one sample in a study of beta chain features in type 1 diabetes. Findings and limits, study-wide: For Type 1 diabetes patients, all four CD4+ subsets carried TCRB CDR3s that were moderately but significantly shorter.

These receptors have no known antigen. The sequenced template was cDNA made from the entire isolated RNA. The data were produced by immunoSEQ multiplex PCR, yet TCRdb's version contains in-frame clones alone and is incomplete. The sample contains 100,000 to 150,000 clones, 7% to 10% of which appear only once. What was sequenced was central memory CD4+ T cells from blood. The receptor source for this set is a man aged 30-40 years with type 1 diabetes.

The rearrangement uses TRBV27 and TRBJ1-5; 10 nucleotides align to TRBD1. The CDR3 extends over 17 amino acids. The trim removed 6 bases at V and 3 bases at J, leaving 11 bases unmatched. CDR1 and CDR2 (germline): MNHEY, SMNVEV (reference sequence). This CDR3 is CASSANPGTGANQPQHF. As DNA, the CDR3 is TGTGCCAGCAGCGCCAATCCCGGGACAGGGGCCAATCAGCCCCAGCATTTT.

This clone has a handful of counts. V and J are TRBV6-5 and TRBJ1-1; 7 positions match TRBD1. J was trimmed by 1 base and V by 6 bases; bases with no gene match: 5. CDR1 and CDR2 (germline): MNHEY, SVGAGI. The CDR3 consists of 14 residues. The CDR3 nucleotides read TGTGCCAGCAGGCGACAGGGAGGGAACACTGAAGCTTTCTTT. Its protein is CASRRQGGNTEAFF.

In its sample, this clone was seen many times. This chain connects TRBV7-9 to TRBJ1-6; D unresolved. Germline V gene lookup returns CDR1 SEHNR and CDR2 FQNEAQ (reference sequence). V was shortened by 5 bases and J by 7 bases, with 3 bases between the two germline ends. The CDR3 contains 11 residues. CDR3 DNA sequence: TGTGCCAGCAGCCGGAATTCACCCCTCCACTTT. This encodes CASSRNSPLHF.

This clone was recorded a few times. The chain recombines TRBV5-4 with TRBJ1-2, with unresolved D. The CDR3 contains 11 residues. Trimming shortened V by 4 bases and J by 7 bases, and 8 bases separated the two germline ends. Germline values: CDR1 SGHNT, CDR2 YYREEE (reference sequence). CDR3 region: CASSTSGGYTF. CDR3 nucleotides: TGTGCCAGCAGCACCAGTGGTGGCTACACCTTC.

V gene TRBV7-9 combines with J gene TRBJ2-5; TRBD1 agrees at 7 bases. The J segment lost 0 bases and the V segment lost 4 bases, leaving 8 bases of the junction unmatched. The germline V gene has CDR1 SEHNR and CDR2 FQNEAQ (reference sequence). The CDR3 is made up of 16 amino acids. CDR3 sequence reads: CASSSGTAKYQETQYF. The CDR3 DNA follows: TGTGCCAGCAGCTCCGGGACAGCGAAGTACCAAGAGACCCAGTACTTC.

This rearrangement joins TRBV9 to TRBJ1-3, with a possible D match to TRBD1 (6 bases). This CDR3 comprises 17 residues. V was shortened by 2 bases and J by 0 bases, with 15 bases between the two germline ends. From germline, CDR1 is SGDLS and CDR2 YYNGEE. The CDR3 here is CASSVQDSPSSGNTIYF. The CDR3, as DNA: TGTGCCAGCAGCGTTCAGGACAGTCCTTCCTCTGGAAACACCATATATTTT.